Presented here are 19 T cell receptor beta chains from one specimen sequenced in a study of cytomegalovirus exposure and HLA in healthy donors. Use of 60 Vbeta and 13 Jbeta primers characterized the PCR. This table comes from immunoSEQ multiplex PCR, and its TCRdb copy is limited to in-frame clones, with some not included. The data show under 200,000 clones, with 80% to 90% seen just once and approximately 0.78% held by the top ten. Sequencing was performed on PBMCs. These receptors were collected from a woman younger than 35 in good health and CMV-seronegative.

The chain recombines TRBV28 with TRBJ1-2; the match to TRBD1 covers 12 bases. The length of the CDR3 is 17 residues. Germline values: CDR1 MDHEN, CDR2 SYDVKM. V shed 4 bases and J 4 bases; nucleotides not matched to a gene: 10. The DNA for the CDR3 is TGTGCCAGCAGTTCTGGGACAGGGGGCGCGTCTGGCTATGGCTACACCTTC. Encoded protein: CASSSGTGGASGYGYTF.

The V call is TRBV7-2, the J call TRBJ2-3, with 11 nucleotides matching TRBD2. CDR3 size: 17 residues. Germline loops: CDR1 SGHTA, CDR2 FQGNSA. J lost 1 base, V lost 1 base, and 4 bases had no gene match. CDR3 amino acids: CASSLDGLAGRTDTQYF. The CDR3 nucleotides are TGTGCCAGCAGCTTAGATGGACTAGCGGGCCGCACAGATACGCAGTATTTT.

The CDR3: CAWSNLGNTEAFF. The CDR3 nucleotides read TGTGCCTGGAGTAACCTAGGGAACACTGAAGCTTTCTTT. The chain has TRBV30 and TRBJ1-1; the D is unclear. Germline V gene sequence: CDR1 GTSNPN, CDR2 SVGIG (reference sequence). This CDR3 is built from 13 residues. V gave up 2 bases and J gave up 1 base, with 8 bases separating them. Together with reference TRBV30 and TRBJ1-1, the CDR3 gives the full variable domain: SQTIHQWPATLVQPVGSPLSLECTVEGTSNPNLYWYRQAAGRGLQLLFYSVGIGQISSEVPQNLSASRPQDRQFILSSKKLLLSDSGFYLCAWSNLGNTEAFFGQGTRLTVV.

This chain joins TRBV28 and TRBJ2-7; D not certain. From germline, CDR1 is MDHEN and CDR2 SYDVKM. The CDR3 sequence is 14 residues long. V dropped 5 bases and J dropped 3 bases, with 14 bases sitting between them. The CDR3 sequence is CASSPTPSGYEQYF. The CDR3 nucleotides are TGTGCCAGCAGTCCGACACCGTCTGGCTACGAGCAGTACTTC.

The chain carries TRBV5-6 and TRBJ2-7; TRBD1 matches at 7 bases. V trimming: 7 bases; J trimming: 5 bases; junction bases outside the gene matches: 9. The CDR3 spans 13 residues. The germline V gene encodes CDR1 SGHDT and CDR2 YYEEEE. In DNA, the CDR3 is TGTGCCAGCGGGCCACAGGGGTACCACGAGCAGTACTTC. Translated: CASGPQGYHEQYF.

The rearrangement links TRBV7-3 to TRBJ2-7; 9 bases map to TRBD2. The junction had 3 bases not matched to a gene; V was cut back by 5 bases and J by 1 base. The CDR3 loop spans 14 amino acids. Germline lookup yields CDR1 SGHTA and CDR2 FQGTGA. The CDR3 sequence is CASSPAGGSYEQYF. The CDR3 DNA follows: TGTGCCAGCAGCCCCGCGGGGGGGTCCTACGAGCAGTACTTC.

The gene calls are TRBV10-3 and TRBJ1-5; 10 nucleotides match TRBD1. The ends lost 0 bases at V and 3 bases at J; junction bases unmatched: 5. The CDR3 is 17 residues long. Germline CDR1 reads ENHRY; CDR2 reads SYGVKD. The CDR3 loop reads CAISESRTGGTNQPQHF. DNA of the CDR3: TGTGCCATCAGTGAGTCAAGGACAGGGGGGACCAATCAGCCCCAGCATTTT.

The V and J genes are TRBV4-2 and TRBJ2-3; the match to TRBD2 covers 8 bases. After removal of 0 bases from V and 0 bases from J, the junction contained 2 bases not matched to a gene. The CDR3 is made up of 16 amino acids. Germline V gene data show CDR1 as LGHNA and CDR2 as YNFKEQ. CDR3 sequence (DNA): TGTGCCAGCAGCCAAGAGGTAGCGGGAAGCACAGATACGCAGTATTTT. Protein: CASSQEVAGSTDTQYF.

The CDR3 DNA is TGTGCCAGCAGCGGAGGGACAGGGACGAACATTCAGTACTTC. Translated, it gives CASSGGTGTNIQYF. The chain has TRBV5-5 and TRBJ2-4; 9 bases match TRBD1. The CDR3 is 14 residues long. Germline V gene data show CDR1 as SGHKS and CDR2 as YYEKEE (reference sequence). V shed 4 bases and J 7 bases; nucleotides not matched to a gene: 6.

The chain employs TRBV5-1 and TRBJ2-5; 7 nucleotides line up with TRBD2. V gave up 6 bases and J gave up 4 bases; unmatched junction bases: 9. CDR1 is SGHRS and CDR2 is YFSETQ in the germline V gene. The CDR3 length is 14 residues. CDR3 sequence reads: CASNEGGSVETQYF. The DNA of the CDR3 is TGCGCCAGCAATGAGGGAGGGTCGGTAGAGACCCAGTACTTC.

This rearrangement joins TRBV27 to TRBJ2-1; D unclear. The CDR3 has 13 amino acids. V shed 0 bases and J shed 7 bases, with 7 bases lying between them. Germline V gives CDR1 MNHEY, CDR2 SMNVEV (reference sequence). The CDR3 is CASSLSNSNEQFF. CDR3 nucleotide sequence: TGTGCCAGCAGTTTATCGAACTCAAATGAGCAGTTCTTC.

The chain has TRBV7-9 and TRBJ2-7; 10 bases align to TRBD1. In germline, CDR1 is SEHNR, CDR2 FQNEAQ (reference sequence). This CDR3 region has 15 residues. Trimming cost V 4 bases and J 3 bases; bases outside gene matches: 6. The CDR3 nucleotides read TGTGCCAGCAGCTCTACCCGGGACAGGGGCTACGAGCAGTACTTC. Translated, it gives CASSSTRDRGYEQYF. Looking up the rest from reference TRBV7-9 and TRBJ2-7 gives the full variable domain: DTGVSQNPRHKITKRGQNVTFRCDPISEHNRLYWYRQTLGQGPEFLTYFQNEAQLEKSRLLSDRFSAERPKGSFSTLEIQRTEQGDSAMYLCASSSTRDRGYEQYFGPGTRLTVT.

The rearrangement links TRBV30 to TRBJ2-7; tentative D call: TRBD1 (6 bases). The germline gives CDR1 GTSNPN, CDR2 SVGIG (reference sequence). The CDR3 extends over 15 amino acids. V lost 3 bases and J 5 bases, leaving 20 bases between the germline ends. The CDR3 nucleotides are TGTGCCTGGAGAAGGGGTATAGGGGGTAGCGACGAGCAGTACTTC. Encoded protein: CAWRRGIGGSDEQYF.

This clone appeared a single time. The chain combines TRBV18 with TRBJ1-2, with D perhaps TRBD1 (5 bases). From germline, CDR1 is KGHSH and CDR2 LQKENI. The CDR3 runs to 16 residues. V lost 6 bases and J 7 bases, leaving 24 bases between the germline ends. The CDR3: CASSNAKQGLGRGYTF. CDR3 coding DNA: TGTGCCAGCTCGAACGCCAAGCAGGGTCTAGGTCGTGGCTACACCTTC.

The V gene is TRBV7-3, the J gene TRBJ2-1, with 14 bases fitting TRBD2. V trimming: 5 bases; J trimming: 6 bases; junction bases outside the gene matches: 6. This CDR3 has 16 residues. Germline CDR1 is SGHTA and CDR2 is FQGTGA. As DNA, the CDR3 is TGTGCCAGCAGCGGTTCCGGGACTAGCGGGAGCAATGAGCAGTTCTTC. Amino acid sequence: CASSGSGTSGSNEQFF.

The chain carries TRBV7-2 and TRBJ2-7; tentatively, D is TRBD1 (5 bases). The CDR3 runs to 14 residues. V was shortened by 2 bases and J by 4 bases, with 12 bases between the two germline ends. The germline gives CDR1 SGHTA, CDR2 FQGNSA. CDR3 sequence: CASSLQNQGYEQYF. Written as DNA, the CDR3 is TGTGCCAGCAGCTTACAAAACCAGGGTTACGAGCAGTACTTC.

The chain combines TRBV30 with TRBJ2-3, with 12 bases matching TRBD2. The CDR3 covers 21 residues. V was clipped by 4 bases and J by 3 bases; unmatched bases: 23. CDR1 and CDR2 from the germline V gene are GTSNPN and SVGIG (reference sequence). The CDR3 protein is CAWNSLAGGPGGNVRTDTQYF. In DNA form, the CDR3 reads TGTGCCTGGAATTCCCTAGCGGGAGGGCCGGGAGGGAACGTTAGGACAGATACGCAGTATTTT. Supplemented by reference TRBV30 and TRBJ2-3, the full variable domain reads SQTIHQWPATLVQPVGSPLSLECTVEGTSNPNLYWYRQAAGRGLQLLFYSVGIGQISSEVPQNLSASRPQDRQFILSSKKLLLSDSGFYLCAWNSLAGGPGGNVRTDTQYFGPGTRLTVL.

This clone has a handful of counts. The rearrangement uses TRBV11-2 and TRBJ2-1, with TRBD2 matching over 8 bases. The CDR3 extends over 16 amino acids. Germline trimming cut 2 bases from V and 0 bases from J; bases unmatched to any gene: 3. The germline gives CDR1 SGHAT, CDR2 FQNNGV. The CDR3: CASSLMGLGSYNEQFF. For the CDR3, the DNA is TGTGCCAGCAGCTTAATGGGACTAGGCTCCTACAATGAGCAGTTCTTC. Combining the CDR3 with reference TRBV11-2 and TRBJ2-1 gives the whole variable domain EAGVAQSPRYKIIEKRQSVAFWCNPISGHATLYWYQQILGQGPKLLIQFQNNGVVDDSQLPKDRFSAERLKGVDSTLKIQPAKLEDSAVYLCASSLMGLGSYNEQFFGPGTRLTVL.

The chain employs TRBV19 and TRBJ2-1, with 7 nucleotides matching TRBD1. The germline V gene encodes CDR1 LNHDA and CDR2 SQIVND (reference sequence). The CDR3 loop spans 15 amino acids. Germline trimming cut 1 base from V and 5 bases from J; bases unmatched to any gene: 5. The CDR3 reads CASSIGQGGHNEQFF. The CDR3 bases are TGTGCCAGTAGTATAGGACAGGGTGGACACAATGAGCAGTTCTTC. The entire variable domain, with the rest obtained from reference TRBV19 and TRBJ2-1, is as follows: DGGITQSPKYLFRKEGQNVTLSCEQNLNHDAMYWYRQDPGQGLRLIYYSQIVNDFQKGDIAEGYSVSREKKESFPLTVTSAQKNPTAFYLCASSIGQGGHNEQFFGPGTRLTVL.